One sample yielded the 10 T cell receptor beta chains listed below, sequenced in a study of shared clonotypes between healthy human individuals. Clones were sequenced by immunoSEQ multiplex PCR, and TCRdb holds only the in-frame ones, with some missing. The table includes 2 million to 2.5 million clones, 95% detected once. Sequencing used naive CD4+ T cells sorted from blood. The sample's subset: CD45RA+ positively selected. These receptors were collected from a young man in good health.

V and J are TRBV12-5 and TRBJ2-7, with a possible D match to TRBD2 (5 bases). The CDR3 sequence is 16 residues long. Trimming removed 0 bases from V and 5 bases from J, with 17 bases in between. The germline V gene has CDR1 LGHNT and CDR2 FRNRAP. Here the CDR3 reads CASGLVGRGFGNEQYF. CDR3 coding DNA: TGTGCTAGTGGTTTGGTAGGGCGCGGGTTTGGCAACGAGCAGTACTTC.

The chain uses TRBV5-1 and TRBJ2-5; D call uncertain. V lost 3 bases, J lost 4 bases, and 19 bases lay in between. CDR3 length equals 16 residues. The germline CDR1 and CDR2 sequences are SGHRS and YFSETQ. The CDR3, as DNA: TGCGCCAGCAGCTCCGGGTCACAGACCTCGGGAGAGACCCAGTACTTC. Translating it yields CASSSGSQTSGETQYF.

CDR3 amino acids: CASSEGGWGGANVLTF. In nucleotides, the CDR3 is TGTGCCAGCAGTGAGGGCGGATGGGGTGGGGCCAACGTCCTGACTTTC. This chain connects TRBV2 to TRBJ2-6; D unclear. This CDR3 comprises 16 residues. Germline CDR1 and CDR2: SNHLY and FYNNEI. Trimming removed 3 bases from V and 3 bases from J, with 12 bases in between.

This clone was observed once. The V call is TRBV19, the J call TRBJ2-7; maybe TRBD1 (6 bases). CDR1 is LNHDA and CDR2 is SQIVND in the germline V gene (reference sequence). The CDR3 runs to 13 residues. Trimming shortened V by 5 bases and J by 2 bases, and 10 bases separated the two germline ends. As DNA, the CDR3 is TGTGCCAGTAGTTGGGGGCGGACCTACGAGCAGTACTTC. Amino acids: CASSWGRTYEQYF.

The genes are TRBV5-1 and TRBJ1-1; 8 nucleotides match TRBD1. In germline, CDR1 is SGHRS, CDR2 YFSETQ. This CDR3 is built from 15 residues. Trimming removed 2 bases from V and 1 base from J; junction bases left unmatched: 4. CDR3 nucleotides: TGCGCCAGCAGCTTCGGAGACAGGGGGAACACTGAAGCTTTCTTT. Amino acids: CASSFGDRGNTEAFF.

V is TRBV19 and J is TRBJ2-5, with TRBD1 matching over 12 bases. Germline CDR1 and CDR2: LNHDA and SQIVND (reference sequence). This CDR3 has 14 amino acids. V trimming: 8 bases; J trimming: 4 bases; junction bases outside the gene matches: 5. The CDR3 DNA reads as TGTGCCAGTTCCGGGACAGGGGGCATAGAGACCCAGTACTTC. This encodes CASSGTGGIETQYF. The complete variable domain, with remaining parts taken from reference TRBV19 and TRBJ2-5, reads DGGITQSPKYLFRKEGQNVTLSCEQNLNHDAMYWYRQDPGQGLRLIYYSQIVNDFQKGDIAEGYSVSREKKESFPLTVTSAQKNPTAFYLCASSGTGGIETQYFGPGTRLLVL.

The chain uses TRBV10-1 and TRBJ1-4; D possibly corresponds to TRBD1 (6 bases). Germline V gene lookup returns CDR1 WNHNN and CDR2 SYGVQD (reference sequence). V lost 3 bases to trimming and J lost 1 base, with 9 bases between them. This CDR3 comprises 15 residues. CDR3 sequence (DNA): TGCGCCAGCAGTGACCGCAGGGGAACTAATGAAAAACTGTTTTTT. Translated, it gives CASSDRRGTNEKLFF.

This sequence joins TRBV5-6 and TRBJ2-3, with D possibly matching TRBD1 (5 bases). The V gene's germline CDR1 is SGHDT and CDR2 YYEEEE. The CDR3 is 12 residues long. V lost 6 bases and J lost 8, with 13 bases in between. As DNA, the CDR3 is TGTGCCAGCACCAAGGGGTTTAGTACGCAGTATTTT. This translates into CASTKGFSTQYF.

The chain has TRBV13 and TRBJ1-2; the match to TRBD1 covers 12 bases. Germline V gives CDR1 PRHDT, CDR2 FYEKMQ (reference sequence). The CDR3 has 17 amino acids. The ends lost 6 bases at V and 0 bases at J; junction bases unmatched: 8. The CDR3 DNA reads as TGTGCCAGCAGGAAAGCCGGGACAGGGGGCACTAACTATGGCTACACCTTC. This gives the protein CASRKAGTGGTNYGYTF.

V and J are TRBV6-1 and TRBJ1-2; D remains unclear. With 2 bases removed from V and 1 base from J, the gap between germline ends came to 8 bases. This CDR3 has 14 amino acids. Germline V gives CDR1 MNHNS, CDR2 SASEGT. The CDR3 loop is CASSERRSNYGYTF. CDR3 nucleotides: TGTGCCAGCAGTGAACGAAGGAGTAACTATGGCTACACCTTC.